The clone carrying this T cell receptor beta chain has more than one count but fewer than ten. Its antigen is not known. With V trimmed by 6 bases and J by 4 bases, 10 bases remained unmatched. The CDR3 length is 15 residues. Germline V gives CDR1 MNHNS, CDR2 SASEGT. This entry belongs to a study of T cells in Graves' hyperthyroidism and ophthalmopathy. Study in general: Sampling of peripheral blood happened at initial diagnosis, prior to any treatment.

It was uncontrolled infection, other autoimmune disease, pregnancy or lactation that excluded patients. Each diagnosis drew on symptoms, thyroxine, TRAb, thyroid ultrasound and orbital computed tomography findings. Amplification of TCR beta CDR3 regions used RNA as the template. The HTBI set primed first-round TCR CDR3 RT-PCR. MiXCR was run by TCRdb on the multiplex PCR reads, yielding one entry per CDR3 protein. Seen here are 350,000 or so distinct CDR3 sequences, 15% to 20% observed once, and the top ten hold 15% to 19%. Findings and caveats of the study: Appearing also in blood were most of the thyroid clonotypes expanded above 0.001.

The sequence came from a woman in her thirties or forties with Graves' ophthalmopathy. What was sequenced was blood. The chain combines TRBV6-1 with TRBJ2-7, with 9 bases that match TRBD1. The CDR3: CASRGLGQGKYEQYF. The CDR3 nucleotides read TGTGCCAGCAGAGGCCTTGGACAGGGGAAATACGAGCAGTACTTC.